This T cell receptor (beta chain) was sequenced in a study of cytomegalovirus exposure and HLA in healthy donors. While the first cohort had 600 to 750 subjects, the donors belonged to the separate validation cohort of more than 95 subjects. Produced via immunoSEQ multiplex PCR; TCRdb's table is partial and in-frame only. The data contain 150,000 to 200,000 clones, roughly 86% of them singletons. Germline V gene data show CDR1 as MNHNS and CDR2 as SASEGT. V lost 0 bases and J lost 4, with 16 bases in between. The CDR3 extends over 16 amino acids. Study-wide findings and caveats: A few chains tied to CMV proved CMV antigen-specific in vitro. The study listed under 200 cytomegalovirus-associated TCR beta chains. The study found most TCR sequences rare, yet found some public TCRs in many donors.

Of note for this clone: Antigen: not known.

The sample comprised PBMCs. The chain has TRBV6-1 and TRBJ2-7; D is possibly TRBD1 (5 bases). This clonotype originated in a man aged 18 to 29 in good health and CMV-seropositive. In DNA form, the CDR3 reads TGTGCCAGCAGTGAAGCGAGTTCGCAGGGTTTGTACGAGCAGTACTTC. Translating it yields CASSEASSQGLYEQYF.